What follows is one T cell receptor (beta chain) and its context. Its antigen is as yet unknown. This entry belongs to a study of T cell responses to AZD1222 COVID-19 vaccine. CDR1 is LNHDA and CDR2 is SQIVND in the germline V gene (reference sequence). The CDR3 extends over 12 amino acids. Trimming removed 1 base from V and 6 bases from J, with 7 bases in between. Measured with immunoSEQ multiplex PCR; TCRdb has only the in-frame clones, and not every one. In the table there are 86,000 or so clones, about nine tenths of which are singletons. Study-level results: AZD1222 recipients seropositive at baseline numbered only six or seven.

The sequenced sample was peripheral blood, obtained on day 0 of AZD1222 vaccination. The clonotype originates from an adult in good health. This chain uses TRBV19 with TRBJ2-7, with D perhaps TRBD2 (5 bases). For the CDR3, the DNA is TGTGCCAGTAGTATAGGAGGGCTCGAGCAGTACTTC. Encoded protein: CASSIGGLEQYF.